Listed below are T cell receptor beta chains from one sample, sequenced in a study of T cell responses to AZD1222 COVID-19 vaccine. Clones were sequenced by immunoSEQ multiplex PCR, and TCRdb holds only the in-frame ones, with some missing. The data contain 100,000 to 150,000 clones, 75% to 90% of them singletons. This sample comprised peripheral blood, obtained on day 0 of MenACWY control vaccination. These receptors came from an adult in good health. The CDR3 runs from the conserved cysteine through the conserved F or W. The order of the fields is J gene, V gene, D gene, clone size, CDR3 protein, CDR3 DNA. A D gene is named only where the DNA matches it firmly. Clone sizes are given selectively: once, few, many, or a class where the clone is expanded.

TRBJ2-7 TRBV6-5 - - CASSWARPAGEQYF TGTGCCAGCAGTTGGGCTCGCCCGGCGGGCGAGCAGTACTTC
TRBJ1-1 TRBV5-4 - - CASRAQGGTEAFF TGTGCCAGCAGGGCACAGGGCGGCACTGAAGCTTTCTTT
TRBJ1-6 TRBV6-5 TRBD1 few CASSRDRANSPLHF TGTGCCAGCAGTCGGGACAGGGCTAATTCACCCCTCCACTTT
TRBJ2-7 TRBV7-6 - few CASSLDAGGVSYEQYF TGTGCCAGCAGCTTAGATGCAGGTGGGGTTTCCTACGAGCAGTACTTC
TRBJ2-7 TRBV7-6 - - CASSLVHDSSYEQYF TGTGCCAGCAGCTTAGTTCATGACTCCAGCTACGAGCAGTACTTC
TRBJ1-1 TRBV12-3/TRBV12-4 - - CASSPRLGSEAFF TGTGCCAGCAGTCCCCGGTTAGGGTCTGAAGCTTTCTTT
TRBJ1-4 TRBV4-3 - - CASSRLDSATNEKLFF TGCGCCAGCAGCCGCCTCGACAGTGCAACTAATGAAAAACTGTTTTTT
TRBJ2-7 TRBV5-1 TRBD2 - CASSRTSYEQYF TGCGCCAGCAGCAGGACTAGCTACGAGCAGTACTTC
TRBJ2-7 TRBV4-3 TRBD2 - CASSQASGTSYEQYF TGCGCCAGCAGCCAAGCTTCCGGGACTAGCTACGAGCAGTACTTC
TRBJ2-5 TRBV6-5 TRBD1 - CASRTGTGAGETQYF TGTGCCAGCAGGACCGGGACAGGGGCAGGGGAGACCCAGTACTTC
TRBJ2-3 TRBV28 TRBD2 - CASSFTLLWTSGSPPTDTQYF TGTGCCAGCAGTTTTACCCTCCTTTGGACTAGCGGGAGTCCTCCCACAGATACGCAGTATTTT
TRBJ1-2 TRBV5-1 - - CASSPEGGPYGYTF TGCGCCAGCAGCCCTGAGGGGGGCCCCTATGGCTACACCTTC
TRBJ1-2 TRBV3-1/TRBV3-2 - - CASSQGVRSYGYTF TGTGCCAGCAGCCAAGGGGTCAGATCCTATGGCTACACCTTC
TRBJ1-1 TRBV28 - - CASSSGQNTEAFF TGTGCCAGCAGTTCGGGACAGAACACTGAAGCTTTCTTT
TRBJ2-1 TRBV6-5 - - CASSPQAYNEQFF TGTGCCAGCAGCCCACAGGCCTACAATGAGCAGTTCTTC
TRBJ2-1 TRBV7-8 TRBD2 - CASSLARWRSGRARNEQFF TGTGCCAGCAGCTTAGCGCGCTGGAGAAGCGGGAGGGCCAGGAATGAGCAGTTCTTC
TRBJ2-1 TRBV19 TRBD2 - CASTGGVGGHEQFF TGTGCCAGTACCGGGGGGGTAGGTGGCCATGAGCAGTTCTTC
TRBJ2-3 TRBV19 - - CASSIVGHEPPDTQYF TGTGCCAGTAGTATAGTAGGGCATGAGCCCCCAGATACGCAGTATTTT
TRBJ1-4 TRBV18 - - CASSPAGPEKLFF TGTGCCAGCTCACCAGCGGGGCCTGAAAAACTGTTTTTT
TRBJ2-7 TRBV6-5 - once CASRPDRLHEQYF TGTGCCAGCAGACCCGACAGGCTCCACGAGCAGTACTTC
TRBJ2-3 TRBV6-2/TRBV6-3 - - CASSEFRGLGYTQYF TGTGCCAGCAGCGAATTCAGGGGTCTGGGGTATACGCAGTATTTT
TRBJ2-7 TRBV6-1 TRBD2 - CASREAGTSGSSVYF TGTGCCAGCAGGGAAGCCGGGACTAGCGGGAGTTCTGTGTACTTC
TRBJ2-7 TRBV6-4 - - CASSEPYTTGSLNYEQYF TGTGCCAGCAGTGAACCTTATACGACAGGCAGCCTAAACTACGAGCAGTACTTC
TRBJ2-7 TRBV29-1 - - CSARSDKGSYEQYF TGCAGCGCCCGATCGGATAAGGGCTCCTACGAGCAGTACTTC
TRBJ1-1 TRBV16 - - CASSRVMNTEAFF TGTGCCAGCAGCCGCGTCATGAACACTGAAGCTTTCTTT
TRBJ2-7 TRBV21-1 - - CASSSTCAAGTGYEQYF TGTGCCAGCAGCAGTACTTGTGCGGCCGGGACGGGTTACGAGCAGTACTTC
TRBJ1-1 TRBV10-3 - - CAISESWRTNTEAFF TGTGCCATCAGTGAGTCTTGGAGAACAAACACTGAAGCTTTCTTT
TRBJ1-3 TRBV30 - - CAWSYSSRNTIYF TGTGCCTGGAGTTATTCCTCTCGAAACACCATATATTTT
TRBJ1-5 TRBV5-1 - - CASSLNSLNQPQHF TGCGCCAGCAGCTTGAACAGCCTCAATCAGCCCCAGCATTTT
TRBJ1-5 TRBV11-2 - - CASSQGRDQPQHF TGTGCCAGCAGCCAGGGGAGGGATCAGCCCCAGCATTTT
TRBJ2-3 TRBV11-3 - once CASSFQVGSGTDTQYF TGTGCCAGCAGTTTCCAAGTAGGCAGCGGCACAGATACGCAGTATTTT
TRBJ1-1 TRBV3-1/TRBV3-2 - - CASSQMLTGGLNTEAFF TGTGCCAGCAGCCAAATGTTAACGGGAGGGTTAAACACTGAAGCTTTCTTT
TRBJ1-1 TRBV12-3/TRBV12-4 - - CASNPARNTEAFF TGTGCCAGCAATCCAGCAAGAAACACTGAAGCTTTCTTT
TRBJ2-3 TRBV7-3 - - CASSLLPTDTQYF TGTGCCAGCAGCTTACTCCCGACAGATACGCAGTATTTT
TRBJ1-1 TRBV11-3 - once CASSLDRSATGTEAFF TGTGCCAGCAGCTTAGACCGGAGCGCGACGGGGACTGAAGCTTTCTTT
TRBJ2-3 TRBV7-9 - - CASSLGLVPSTDTQYF TGTGCCAGCAGCTTAGGACTAGTCCCCTCCACAGATACGCAGTATTTT
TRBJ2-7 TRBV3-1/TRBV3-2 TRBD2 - CASSQESGRTYEQYF TGTGCCAGCAGCCAAGAAAGCGGGAGGACCTACGAGCAGTACTTC